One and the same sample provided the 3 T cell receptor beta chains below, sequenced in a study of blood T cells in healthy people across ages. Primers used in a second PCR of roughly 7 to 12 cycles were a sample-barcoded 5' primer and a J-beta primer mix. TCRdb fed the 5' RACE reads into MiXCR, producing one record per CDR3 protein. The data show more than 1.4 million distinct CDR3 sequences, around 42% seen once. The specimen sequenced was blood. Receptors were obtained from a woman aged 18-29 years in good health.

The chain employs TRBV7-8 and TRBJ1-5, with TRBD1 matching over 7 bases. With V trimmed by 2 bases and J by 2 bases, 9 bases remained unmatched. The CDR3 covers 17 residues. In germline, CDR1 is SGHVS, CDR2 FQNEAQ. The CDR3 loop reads CASSLFKGAGGNQPQHF. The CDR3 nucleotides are TGTGCCAGCAGCTTATTTAAGGGGGCGGGTGGCAATCAGCCCCAGCATTTT.

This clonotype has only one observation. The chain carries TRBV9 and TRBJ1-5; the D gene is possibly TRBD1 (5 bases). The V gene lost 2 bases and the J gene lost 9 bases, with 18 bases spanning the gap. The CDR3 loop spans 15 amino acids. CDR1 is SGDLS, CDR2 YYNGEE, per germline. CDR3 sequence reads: CASSVDGTGVWPQHF. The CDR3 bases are TGTGCCAGCAGCGTCGACGGGACCGGGGTTTGGCCCCAGCATTTT.

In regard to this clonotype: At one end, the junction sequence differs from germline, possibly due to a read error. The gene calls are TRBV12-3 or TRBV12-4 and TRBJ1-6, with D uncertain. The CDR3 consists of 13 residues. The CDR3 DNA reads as TGTGCCGGCAGTTTATCCTCAGGTTCACCCCTCCACTTT. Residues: CAGSLSSGSPLHF.